This T cell receptor beta chain stems from a study of T cells after yellow fever vaccination. Synthesis of TCR cDNA relied on 5'RACE template switching, which attached a universal primer site and UMIs. MiXCR, run by TCRdb on the 5' RACE reads, gives a single entry per CDR3 protein. The sample yields some 550,000 distinct CDR3 sequences, roughly 21% seen once. The CDR3 has 16 residues. Germline V gene sequence: CDR1 ENHRY, CDR2 SYGVKD. V shed 6 bases, J shed 7 bases, and the junction held 8 bases outside the gene matches. With regard to this clonotype: Antigen: not known.

Study results and limitations: Abundant bulk-derived clonotypes could contaminate FACS-sorted repertoires. Overall, a small share of clonotypes was seen in both CD4 and CD8 compartments.

The receptor's source is a young man who received the YFV17D yellow fever vaccine. This material consisted of PBMCs, taken 15 days after the yellow fever booster vaccination. The chain is built from TRBV10-3 and TRBJ2-1, with TRBD2 matching over 14 bases. The CDR3 sequence is CAIRPTSGRAENEQFF. Written as DNA, the CDR3 is TGTGCCATCAGGCCGACTAGCGGGAGGGCCGAAAATGAGCAGTTCTTC.